This note documents a single TCR beta chain sequence. This sample was included in a study of blood T cell repertoires in COVID-19. At the level of the study: Samples taken during acute and convalescent COVID-19 were collected in the United States, Italy and Spain. The cDNA or gDNA used as material had been derived from T cells, B-cell-depleted T cells, or PBMCs.

The CDR3 spans 12 residues. Germline-derived CDR1 and CDR2 are GTSNPN and SVGIG (reference sequence). Trimming shortened V by 2 bases and J by 8 bases, and 12 bases separated the two germline ends. In the study's own analysis: Reference gene primer amplification yielded estimated nucleated cell counts. Sequenced by immunoSEQ multiplex PCR; TCRdb stores in-frame clones only, minus some. V, J and clone size derive from that table, while D and trimming were established from the DNA sequence. The repertoire holds 120,000 or so clones, with approximately 90% as singletons. The sequence came from a woman between 45 and 60 years old with acute or convalescent COVID-19. The chain joins TRBV30 to TRBJ1-2; D unresolved. What was sequenced was peripheral blood. This chain's CDR3 is CAWSPYHAGYTF. The CDR3 coding sequence is TGTGCCTGGAGTCCTTACCATGCGGGCTACACCTTC. The variable domain in full, completed from reference TRBV30 and TRBJ1-2, reads SQTIHQWPATLVQPVGSPLSLECTVEGTSNPNLYWYRQAAGRGLQLLFYSVGIGQISSEVPQNLSASRPQDRQFILSSKKLLLSDSGFYLCAWSPYHAGYTFGSGTRLTVV.